The 2 T cell receptor beta chains below were found in one sample sequenced in a study of blood T cell repertoires in COVID-19. Profiled with immunoSEQ multiplex PCR; TCRdb holds only in-frame clones, not every one. The sample has 65,000 to 70,000 clones, 75% to 80% seen once; the top ten hold about 6%. Source material: peripheral blood. The receptors derive from a woman aged 60-70 years with acute or convalescent COVID-19.

V and J are TRBV7-2 and TRBJ1-1; TRBD1 matches 9 bases. V trimming: 2 bases; J trimming: 3 bases; junction bases outside the gene matches: 4. Germline V gene lookup returns CDR1 SGHTA and CDR2 FQGNSA. This CDR3 spans 15 amino acids. The CDR3 DNA sequence: TGTGCCAGCAGCTTAATGGGGACAGGGTACACTGAAGCTTTCTTT. Its protein is CASSLMGTGYTEAFF.

This chain joins TRBV12-3 or TRBV12-4 and TRBJ2-2; D perhaps matches TRBD1 (6 bases). This CDR3 region has 13 residues. Trimming took 7 bases from V and 2 from J, leaving 8 bases between them. CDR3 amino acids: CASKDSNTGELFF. CDR3 DNA: TGTGCCAGCAAGGACAGCAACACCGGGGAGCTGTTTTTT.